One sample yielded the 28 T cell receptor beta chains listed below, sequenced in a study of blood T cell repertoires in COVID-19. The repertoire was sequenced with immunoSEQ multiplex PCR; TCRdb's copy has only in-frame clones and lacks some. The table includes about 39,000 clones, approximately 81% detected once. Sequences were obtained from peripheral blood. The receptors derive from a man aged 60 to 75 in a cohort sampled during active COVID-19.

The chain has TRBV28 and TRBJ2-1, with TRBD1 matching over 12 bases. There are 16 residues in the CDR3. Germline V CDR1 and CDR2: MDHEN, SYDVKM. J gave up 9 bases and V 4 bases, and 10 bases lay outside the gene matches. The CDR3 DNA reads TGTGCCAGCAGTTCCCCACAGGGGACAGGGGGCACTGAGCAGTTCTTC. It codes for CASSSPQGTGGTEQFF.

The chain is built from TRBV7-9 and TRBJ2-5, with 12 bases matching TRBD2. Germline CDR1 is SEHNR and CDR2 is FQNEAQ (reference sequence). The CDR3 covers 17 residues. V dropped 5 bases and J dropped 5; count of bases not matched to a gene: 12. The CDR3 DNA is TGTGCCAGCAGCCAGCGAACCCTAGCGGGGGGGCGTGAGACCCAGTACTTC. Protein sequence: CASSQRTLAGGRETQYF.

This clone has only one observation. The chain combines TRBV4-1 with TRBJ1-4; no clear D. CDR1 is MGHRA, CDR2 YSYEKL, per germline. V lost 5 bases, J lost 0 bases, and 13 bases lay in between. This CDR3 is built from 16 residues. The CDR3 loop is CASSSPGGTTNEKLFF. The CDR3 bases are TGCGCCAGCAGCTCCCCCGGCGGTACAACTAATGAAAAACTGTTTTTT.

To note about this clone: Other DNA variants within this sample encode the same CDR3. The genes are TRBV7-9 and TRBJ1-4; no reliable D call. The V end was cut by 5 bases, the J end by 3 bases, with 10 bases between. The germline V gene encodes CDR1 SEHNR and CDR2 FQNEAQ (reference sequence). There are 14 residues in the CDR3. The CDR3 loop is CASSLAGSNEKLFF. The CDR3 DNA is TGTGCCAGCAGCCTCGCAGGATCTAATGAAAAACTGTTTTTT.

J is TRBJ2-6 and V is TRBV6-4; 11 bases are shared with TRBD1. V gave up 6 bases and J gave up 0 bases; unmatched junction bases: 7. Germline lookup yields CDR1 MRHNA and CDR2 SNTAGT. This CDR3 contains 18 residues. CDR3 in DNA: TGTGCCAGCAGCCGAGGACAGGGGGCCCTCTCTGGGGCCAACGTCCTGACTTTC. Its translation: CASSRGQGALSGANVLTF.

The chain has TRBV19 and TRBJ1-4; possible D gene TRBD1, 5 bases. The CDR3 contains 15 residues. CDR1 LNHDA and CDR2 SQIVND come from the germline V gene (reference sequence). V was shortened by 6 bases and J by 6 bases, with 17 bases between the two germline ends. CDR3 region: CASSPPGGKDEKLFF. Here the CDR3 DNA reads TGTGCCAGTAGCCCCCCCGGGGGGAAGGATGAAAAACTGTTTTTT.

This chain links TRBV27 with TRBJ2-2; possible D gene TRBD1, 5 bases. The ends were cut back, 8 bases at V and 3 bases at J, with 19 bases in the middle. Germline CDR1 and CDR2: MNHEY and SMNVEV (reference sequence). The CDR3 is 16 residues long. Written as DNA, the CDR3 is TGTGCCAGCTCGGGCCAAGGGGTAGGGTACACCGGGGAGCTGTTTTTT. Protein product: CASSGQGVGYTGELFF.

The rearrangement joins TRBV3-1 (or the pseudogene TRBV3-2) to TRBJ2-1, with D perhaps TRBD2 (6 bases). Germline CDR1 LGHDT, CDR2 YNNKEL (reference sequence). This CDR3 region has 17 residues. V gave up 4 bases and J gave up 1 base, with 17 bases separating them. The CDR3 protein is CASSRRLGGMSYNEQFF. CDR3 coding DNA: TGTGCCAGCAGCCGCCGACTCGGCGGGATGTCCTACAATGAGCAGTTCTTC.

This sequence joins TRBV30 and TRBJ1-1; the match to TRBD1 covers 7 bases. Looked up from germline, CDR1 is GTSNPN and CDR2 is SVGIG (reference sequence). The CDR3 is 15 amino acids. V lost 2 bases and J lost 1; bases outside the gene matches: 7. The CDR3 DNA is TGTGCCTGGAGTCCCCCCGGGACAGCGAACACTGAAGCTTTCTTT. Its translation: CAWSPPGTANTEAFF.

The chain recombines TRBV24-1 with TRBJ2-1, with TRBD1 as a possible D gene (5 bases). V was pared by 7 bases and J by 0 bases, with 12 bases between. The CDR3 is 15 residues long. The germline gives CDR1 KGHDR, CDR2 SFDVKD. In DNA, the CDR3 is TGTGCCACCAGCCCTACAGGATTCTCCTACAATGAGCAGTTCTTC. Residues: CATSPTGFSYNEQFF.

The V and J genes are TRBV24-1 and TRBJ2-1; D might be TRBD2 (5 bases). Germline V CDR1 and CDR2: KGHDR, SFDVKD. This CDR3 has 14 residues. Trimming removed 7 bases at V and 1 base at J, with 10 bases between. The CDR3 sequence is CATRKGLSYNEQFF. The CDR3 DNA reads TGTGCCACCAGAAAAGGACTTTCCTACAATGAGCAGTTCTTC.

The rearrangement uses TRBV18 and TRBJ1-4; TRBD1 agrees at 7 bases. V lost 6 bases and J lost 5; bases outside the gene matches: 6. The CDR3 covers 14 residues. The germline V gene encodes CDR1 KGHSH and CDR2 LQKENI. The CDR3 DNA is TGTGCCAGCTCCGTAGGGACAGAGAATGAAAAACTGTTTTTT. Amino acids: CASSVGTENEKLFF.

V usage is TRBV7-8 and J usage is TRBJ1-6; possible D gene TRBD1, 5 bases. The CDR3 totals 15 residues. V dropped 3 bases and J dropped 5 bases, with 11 bases sitting between them. The germline V gene has CDR1 SGHVS and CDR2 FQNEAQ. The CDR3 DNA reads TGTGCCAGCAGCTTTCAGGGAATCAATAATTCACCCCTCCACTTT. Amino acids: CASSFQGINNSPLHF.

The chain has TRBV2 and TRBJ1-6; D ambiguous. Trimming shortened V by 7 bases and J by 13 bases, and 17 bases separated the two germline ends. The length of the CDR3 is 13 residues. The germline CDR1 and CDR2 sequences are SNHLY and FYNNEI. The CDR3 sequence is CASTRGETQPLHF. CDR3 in DNA: TGTGCCAGCACCCGGGGAGAAACCCAGCCCCTCCACTTT.

The chain recombines TRBV11-2 with TRBJ2-3; 10 nucleotides align to TRBD2. There are 15 residues in the CDR3. V gave up 5 bases and J gave up 4 bases; unmatched junction bases: 6. The germline V gene encodes CDR1 SGHAT and CDR2 FQNNGV. CDR3 DNA sequence: TGTGCCAGCAGCCTAACTAGCGGGGTGGCAGATACGCAGTATTTT. Translating gives CASSLTSGVADTQYF.

This sequence joins TRBV9 and TRBJ2-7, with 12 positions matching TRBD2. Germline V gene data show CDR1 as SGDLS and CDR2 as YYNGEE. V was pared by 4 bases and J by 5 bases, with 7 bases of the junction left unmatched. The CDR3 runs 15 residues. The CDR3 bases are TGTGCCAGCAGCCTTGGACTAGCGGGGATCAACGAGCAGTACTTC. Encoded protein: CASSLGLAGINEQYF.

J is TRBJ1-2 and V is TRBV13, with TRBD1 matching 7 bases. CDR1 is PRHDT, CDR2 FYEKMQ, per germline (reference sequence). V trimming: 2 bases; J trimming: 6 bases; junction bases outside the gene matches: 3. The CDR3 is made up of 13 amino acids. The CDR3 is CASSLKTGNGYTF. The CDR3, as DNA: TGTGCCAGCAGCTTAAAGACAGGGAATGGCTACACCTTC.

This sequence joins TRBV19 and TRBJ1-5; 7 positions agree with TRBD1. Germline CDR1 is LNHDA and CDR2 is SQIVND (reference sequence). The trim removed 8 bases at V and 0 bases at J, leaving 10 bases unmatched. The CDR3 totals 16 residues. CDR3 in DNA: TGTGCCAGTCGACCACAGGGGACCCTTAGCAATCAGCCCCAGCATTTT. Amino acids: CASRPQGTLSNQPQHF.

The chain combines TRBV19 with TRBJ1-3; possible D gene TRBD1, 6 bases. CDR1 is LNHDA, CDR2 SQIVND, per germline (reference sequence). This CDR3 comprises 18 residues. Deletions cut 7 bases from V and 0 bases from J, with 22 bases between. Here the CDR3 DNA reads TGTGCCAGTACCCCTCCGGGCAGGGGACGACTCTCTGGAAACACCATATATTTT. It codes for CASTPPGRGRLSGNTIYF.

This clone is termed medium-sized (0.01 to 0.1%). This chain links TRBV11-3 with TRBJ1-2, with D tentatively TRBD1 (5 bases). CDR1 is SGHNT, CDR2 YENEEA, per germline. Trimming removed 5 bases at V and 8 bases at J, with 21 bases between. This CDR3 has 15 residues. The CDR3 DNA reads TGTGCCAGCAGCCCCTTCAGGGAAATGGCGGGGGGCTACACCTTC. It codes for CASSPFREMAGGYTF. The variable domain in full, completed from reference TRBV11-3 and TRBJ1-2, reads EAGVVQSPRYKIIEKKQPVAFWCNPISGHNTLYWYLQNLGQGPELLIRYENEEAVDDSQLPKDRFSAERLKGVDSTLKIQPAELGDSAVYLCASSPFREMAGGYTFGSGTRLTVV.

The genes are TRBV3-1 (or the pseudogene TRBV3-2) and TRBJ2-7; 8 nucleotides line up with TRBD1. Looked up from germline, CDR1 is LGHDT and CDR2 is YNNKEL (reference sequence). V dropped 0 bases and J dropped 1; count of bases not matched to a gene: 8. The CDR3 is 17 amino acids. In DNA form, the CDR3 reads TGTGCCAGCAGCCAAGATGTACAGGGGGATTTATCCTACGAGCAGTACTTC. Encoded protein: CASSQDVQGDLSYEQYF.

The chain employs TRBV6-5 and TRBJ1-4; 7 positions match TRBD1. This CDR3 has 14 residues. V lost 4 bases to trimming and J lost 4 bases; unmatched junction nucleotides: 3. Germline V gene sequence: CDR1 MNHEY, CDR2 SVGAGI. The CDR3 region is CASSLGQLNEKLFF. Here the CDR3 DNA reads TGTGCCAGCAGTTTGGGACAGCTTAATGAAAAACTGTTTTTT.

CDR3 in DNA: TGTGCCAGCAGTCGAGGGACTAGCGGGACCGCGGTCGGGGAGCTGTTTTTT. Protein product: CASSRGTSGTAVGELFF. The chain employs TRBV27 and TRBJ2-2; 13 nucleotides match TRBD2. There are 17 residues in the CDR3. Looked up from germline, CDR1 is MNHEY and CDR2 is SMNVEV (reference sequence). Trimming cost V 5 bases and J 7 bases; bases outside gene matches: 10.

This clone occurred once. This chain uses TRBV1 with TRBJ2-3; the table assigns TRBD2, which was not confirmed against the DNA. TRBV1 is deemed a pseudogene. The CDR3 contains 19 residues. The CDR3 reads CTSGKTGTSGRAPRVTQYF. The CDR3 DNA reads TGCACCAGCGGGAAAACCGGGACTAGCGGGAGAGCTCCTCGAGTTACGCAGTATTTT.

The V gene is TRBV7-8, the J gene TRBJ1-6; 7 nucleotides align to TRBD1. Germline assignment: CDR1 SGHVS and CDR2 FQNEAQ. With 0 bases clipped from V and 7 bases from J, the junction kept 3 bases outside the gene matches. CDR3 size: 15 residues. The CDR3 DNA follows: TGTGCCAGCAGCTTAGCAGACAGGGCAAATTCACCCCTCCACTTT. Amino acids: CASSLADRANSPLHF.

The chain recombines TRBV29-1 with TRBJ1-2; 8 nucleotides align to TRBD1. V lost 7 bases and J lost 3; bases outside the gene matches: 7. Germline lookup yields CDR1 SQVTM and CDR2 ANQGSEA. CDR3 length equals 13 residues. The CDR3 bases are TGCAGCGGATCAGGGGGCGCAGACTATGGCTACACCTTC. Protein sequence: CSGSGGADYGYTF.

This clone was observed a few times. This chain links TRBV14 with TRBJ1-2, with TRBD1 as a possible D gene (5 bases). The CDR3 sequence is 16 residues long. In germline, CDR1 is SGHDN, CDR2 FVKESK. V was pared by 1 base and J by 6 bases, with 18 bases between. The CDR3 here is CASSQVVGALGHGYTF. CDR3 DNA sequence: TGTGCCAGCAGCCAAGTCGTTGGGGCCCTAGGCCATGGCTACACCTTC.

The rearrangement joins TRBV6-5 to TRBJ1-4, with D hard to call. The CDR3 consists of 13 residues. Trimming removed 11 bases at V and 3 bases at J, with 13 bases between. Germline CDR1 MNHEY, CDR2 SVGAGI. This chain's CDR3 is CAGRRTSNEKLFF. The CDR3 bases are TGTGCCGGGCGGAGGACCTCTAATGAAAAACTGTTTTTT.